The rows below give T cell receptor beta chains drawn from one sample of a study of T-cell reconstitution after alpha-beta-depleted transplantation in children. Each CDR3 protein is one row after TCRdb ran MiXCR on the PCR reads. The sample holds fewer than 550,000 distinct CDR3 sequences, around 10% seen once. The sequences come from PBMCs, mostly from graft donor cells, collected 180 days after TCRalphabeta/CD19-depleted stem cell transplant. The origin of the receptors is a female patient under 10 years old who had a stem cell transplant for aplastic anemia, so the T cells may come from the graft donor. The CDR3 runs from the conserved cysteine through the conserved F or W. The D gene is left open where the match is weak. Not every row has a clone size; where given, it reads once, few, many or a size class.

J | V | size | D | DNA | CDR3
TRBJ2-1 | TRBV25-1 | many | TRBD1 | TGTGCCAGCAGTGTCCTGGGACAGGGGGAGATCGATGAGCAGTTCTTC | CASSVLGQGEIDEQFF
TRBJ2-1 | TRBV4-3 | few | TRBD2 | TGCGCCAGCAGCCAAGCCGGGACTAGCGGGACGGATGGCTCCTACAATGAGCAGTTCTTC | CASSQAGTSGTDGSYNEQFF
TRBJ1-1 | TRBV19 | NA | TRBD1 | TGTGCCAGTAGCATTGGGACAGGGGTGTTGGGCACTGAAGCTTTCTTT | CASSIGTGVLGTEAFF
TRBJ1-5 | TRBV7-2 | medium-sized | NA | TGTGCTGATCAGCCCCAGCATTTT | CADQPQHF
TRBJ2-1 | TRBV18 | NA | TRBD2 | TGTGCCAGCTCACTACAGGGTGCGGGACTAGCCTATGAGCAGTTCTTC | CASSLQGAGLAYEQFF
TRBJ1-2 | TRBV12-3/TRBV12-4 | NA | NA | TGTGCCAGCAGTTTAGACAGGAGCGTCCATGGCTACACCTTC | CASSLDRSVHGYTF
TRBJ2-7 | TRBV5-1 | NA | NA | TGCGCCAGCAGCTTCCGAGACCCAAGGGATTACGAGCAGTACTTC | CASSFRDPRDYEQYF
TRBJ1-1 | TRBV3-1 | NA | NA | TGTGCCACCCAACAGGGTTTGACTGAAGCTTTCTTT | CATQQGLTEAFF
TRBJ1-1 | TRBV7-9 | few | TRBD1 | TGTGCCAGCAGCTGGGGCTACAGGGGAGGAGGAGGAGCTTTCTTT | CASSWGYRGGGGAFF
TRBJ2-2 | TRBV5-6 | few | NA | TGTGCCAGCAGCTTCGTAGTTATTCCCGGGGAGCTGTTTTTT | CASSFVVIPGELFF
TRBJ2-3 | TRBV5-1 | few | NA | TGCGCCAGCAGCTGGACTGCTCCGGAGGATACGCAGTATTTT | CASSWTAPEDTQYF
TRBJ2-1 | TRBV5-1 | many | NA | TGTGCCAGCAGCTTAGGGCTAGCTAATGAGCAGTTCTTC | CASSLGLANEQFF
TRBJ1-2 | TRBV3-1 | few | TRBD1 | TGTGCCAGCAGCTACCGGGACAGGGGTGCCTTTGGTCGTGGCTACACCTTC | CASSYRDRGAFGRGYTF
TRBJ1-4 | TRBV6-5 | few | NA | TGTGCCAGCACCCGGTTCGGTCCCAATGAAAAACTGTTTTTT | CASTRFGPNEKLFF
TRBJ2-1 | TRBV27 | few | NA | TGTGCCAGCAGTTTACTGCGAACAGACGAGCAGTTCTTC | CASSLLRTDEQFF
TRBJ1-1 | TRBV7-2 | NA | TRBD1 | TGTGCCAGCAGCCGACAGGGTTACAACACTGAAGCTTTCTTT | CASSRQGYNTEAFF
TRBJ2-1 | TRBV6-4 | NA | TRBD1 | TGTGCCAGCAAGAAGGGGGCCGCTGATTACAATGAGCAGTTCTTC | CASKKGAADYNEQFF
TRBJ1-2 | TRBV28 | few | TRBD1 | TGTGCCAGCAGTCCGCCACCGGGACAGGGTCCCCACACCTTC | CASSPPPGQGPHTF
TRBJ2-7 | TRBV27 | few | TRBD2 | TGTGCCAGCAGCCTCTCTAGCGGGGGGATCTACGAGCAGTACTTC | CASSLSSGGIYEQYF
TRBJ1-6 | TRBV18 | few | NA | TGTGCCAGCTCACCACCGCCTGGGGCAGGTGACAATTCACCCCTCCACTTT | CASSPPPGAGDNSPLHF
TRBJ2-7 | TRBV15 | few | NA | TGTGCCACCAGCAGAGATATGGCAGCCTCCTACGAGCAGTACTTC | CATSRDMAASYEQYF
TRBJ2-1 | TRBV18 | few | NA | TGTGCCAGCTCACCACTTAATTCGGGACGGAAGGCTAATGAGCAGTTCTTC | CASSPLNSGRKANEQFF
TRBJ2-2 | TRBV12-3/TRBV12-4 | many | TRBD1 | TGTGCCAGCAGTTTAGCTGGGACAGGGGGTACCGGGGAGCTGTTTTTT | CASSLAGTGGTGELFF
TRBJ2-5 | TRBV3-1 | many | NA | TGTGCCAGCAGCCAAGAAACTTTCATGGAGACCCAGTACTTC | CASSQETFMETQYF
TRBJ1-1 | TRBV10-3 | many | NA | TGTGCCATCAGTGAGGAATGGGGGGTAGGCACTGAAGCTTTCTTT | CAISEEWGVGTEAFF
TRBJ2-1 | TRBV9 | many | NA | TGTGCCAGCAGGAGAGGGGGTGGGACTGAACCTTACAATGAGCAGTTCTTC | CASRRGGGTEPYNEQFF
TRBJ2-1 | TRBV29-1 | NA | NA | TGCAGCGTTGAAGAGCCCGGGGGCCTCGGCAATGAGCAGTTCTTC | CSVEEPGGLGNEQFF
TRBJ1-1 | TRBV20-1 | NA | NA | TGCAGTGCTAGAGGGGGCACTGTAGCTTTCTTT | CSARGGTVAFF
TRBJ1-5 | TRBV18 | many | NA | TGTGCCAGCTCACGAGGACGGAACAATCAGCCCCAGCATTTT | CASSRGRNNQPQHF
TRBJ1-6 | TRBV7-6 | NA | NA | TGTGCCAGCAGCTTAAGGAGTGGCGGACTATATTTGGATTCACCCCTCCACTTT | CASSLRSGGLYLDSPLHF
TRBJ1-2 | TRBV5-1 | few | NA | TGCGCCAGCAGCGGGCAGGAGGTTCATGGCTACACCTTC | CASSGQEVHGYTF
TRBJ1-2 | TRBV4-3 | NA | NA | TGCGCCAGCAGCCAAGCCCAAGGCATACTGGGCTATGGCTACACCTTC | CASSQAQGILGYGYTF
TRBJ2-7 | TRBV28 | few | TRBD1 | TGTGCCAGCAACACAGGGGTACCATCCTACGAGCAGTACTTC | CASNTGVPSYEQYF
TRBJ1-1 | TRBV7-6 | NA | NA | TGTGCCAGCAGCGCCAAGGGGTACTCTATCACTGAAGCTTTCTTT | CASSAKGYSITEAFF
TRBJ2-7 | TRBV28 | NA | NA | TGTGCCAGCAGTTTATGGGCAGGGGTGCCATACGAGCAGTACTTC | CASSLWAGVPYEQYF
TRBJ2-4 | TRBV28 | NA | NA | TGTGCCAGCAGCCCGGCCCTAGCCAAAAACATTCAGTACTTC | CASSPALAKNIQYF
TRBJ2-6 | TRBV11-2 | NA | NA | TGTGCCAGCGGGTCCAGGGGGGCAGGGGCCAACGTCCTGACTTTC | CASGSRGAGANVLTF
TRBJ1-3 | TRBV4-3 | few | NA | TGCGCCAGCAGCCAAGCCTTTCGGGGCAGGAGCTCTGGAAACACCATATATTTT | CASSQAFRGRSSGNTIYF
TRBJ1-4 | TRBV21-1 | NA | NA | TGTGCCAGCAGCCCGCGACAGGAGCCTCTAATGTCGAAACTGTTTTTT | CASSPRQEPLMSKLFF